These 3 T cell receptor beta chains were sequenced from one sample in a study of cytomegalovirus exposure and HLA in healthy donors. Primers for the PCR totalled 60 Vbeta and 13 Jbeta. Data came from immunoSEQ multiplex PCR; TCRdb stores just in-frame clones and leaves some out. Of some 150,000 clones in the sample, about four fifths were seen once. The source material was PBMCs. Receptors were obtained from a man between 18 and 29 years old in good health and CMV-seropositive.

This sequence joins TRBV28 and TRBJ1-5; D might be TRBD1 (6 bases). CDR1 and CDR2 from the germline V gene are MDHEN and SYDVKM. V was shortened by 5 bases and J by 2 bases, with 16 bases between the two germline ends. The CDR3 has 16 residues. The CDR3 sequence: CASSDREGVGNQPQHF. The CDR3 region has the DNA TGTGCCAGCAGTGATAGGGAGGGGGTGGGCAATCAGCCCCAGCATTTT.

The chain combines TRBV15 with TRBJ2-5, with D possibly matching TRBD2 (6 bases). The CDR3 length is 16 residues. Germline V gene data show CDR1 as LNHNV and CDR2 as YYDKDF (reference sequence). V lost 5 bases and J 6 bases, leaving 22 bases between the germline ends. This CDR3 reads CATSGAPSRDSKTQYF. DNA of the CDR3: TGTGCCACCAGCGGAGCCCCTTCCCGGGACTCAAAGACCCAGTACTTC.

This sequence joins TRBV4-1 and TRBJ2-5, with 7 nucleotides matching TRBD1. The junction had 9 bases not matched to a gene; V was cut back by 0 bases and J by 5 bases. The CDR3 is made up of 16 amino acids. The germline V gene has CDR1 MGHRA and CDR2 YSYEKL. This chain's CDR3 is CASSQEGTEPWETQYF. The CDR3, as DNA: TGCGCCAGCAGCCAAGAAGGGACAGAGCCTTGGGAGACCCAGTACTTC.